These T cell receptor beta chains were read from a single sample in a study of cytomegalovirus exposure and HLA in healthy donors. Profiled with immunoSEQ multiplex PCR; TCRdb holds only in-frame clones, not every one. This repertoire shows 200,000 or so clones, about four fifths found once; its top ten account for 6%. The sequencing input was PBMCs. The origin of the receptors is a woman between 25 and 40 years old in good health and CMV-seropositive. Each CDR3 is given with its conserved first and last residue. Fields, in order: clone size, V gene, D gene, J gene, CDR3 DNA, CDR3 protein. D genes are given only for firm matches. Expanded clones are given a class, and other clones once, few, many or no size at all.

.,TRBV11-2,.,TRBJ1-2,TGTGCCAGCAGCTTAAACCGCGTCCTTGGCTACACCTTC,CASSLNRVLGYTF
few,TRBV2,TRBD1,TRBJ1-5,TGTGCCAGTAGGGACAGGCCTACCAATCAGCCCCAGCATTTT,CASRDRPTNQPQHF
.,TRBV2,TRBD1,TRBJ2-5,TGTGCCAGCAGTGAATGGACAGGTATTGGTGAGACCCAGTACTTC,CASSEWTGIGETQYF
few,TRBV29-1,TRBD1,TRBJ1-2,TGCAGCGTTCAAAAAGGACAGGGGAGCCATGGCTACACCTTC,CSVQKGQGSHGYTF
.,TRBV10-3,.,TRBJ2-7,TGTGCCATCAGCCCCACGTCCGATACCTACGAGCAGTACTTC,CAISPTSDTYEQYF
.,TRBV4-1,TRBD2,TRBJ2-3,TGCGCCAGCAGCCAAGATAGGGGTAGCGGGAGGGCAGGGATTAGCACAGATACGCAGTATTTT,CASSQDRGSGRAGISTDTQYF
.,TRBV7-9,TRBD1,TRBJ2-7,TGTGCCAGCAGTCCGGACAGGGTCCCCTACGAGCAGTACTTC,CASSPDRVPYEQYF
few,TRBV19,.,TRBJ1-6,TGTGCCAGTAGTATCACTGGGGCGGGGACGAATTCACCCCTCCACTTT,CASSITGAGTNSPLHF
.,TRBV5-1,.,TRBJ2-5,TGCGCCAGCAAGGAGGTGGCAGTCGAAGAGACCCAGTACTTC,CASKEVAVEETQYF
few,TRBV18,.,TRBJ1-1,TGTGCCAGCTCACTTGCCGGGACAACGAACACTGAAGCTTTCTTT,CASSLAGTTNTEAFF
.,TRBV18,TRBD1,TRBJ1-1,TGTGCCAGCTCACAGGTCCAGGGGGTTCCCACGATGAACACTGAAGCTTTCTTT,CASSQVQGVPTMNTEAFF
.,TRBV5-1,.,TRBJ2-2,TGCGCCAGCAGCCGGGACTTCCCGGGCACCGGGGAGCTGTTTTTT,CASSRDFPGTGELFF
once,TRBV10-3,.,TRBJ2-1,TGTGCCATCAGTACAGGGCGGTCCTACAATGAGCAGTTCTTC,CAISTGRSYNEQFF
few,TRBV7-2,TRBD1,TRBJ2-7,TGTGCCAGCACCATCGGGACAGGGGTATCCTACGAGCAGTACTTC,CASTIGTGVSYEQYF
.,TRBV6-4,TRBD1,TRBJ1-2,TGTGCCAGCAGTCCGCAGACAGGGGTGATCTATGGCTACACCTTC,CASSPQTGVIYGYTF
.,TRBV6-6,TRBD2,TRBJ2-5,TGTGCCAGCAGTTACTGGGCGGGGGGGCAAGAGACCCAGTACTTC,CASSYWAGGQETQYF